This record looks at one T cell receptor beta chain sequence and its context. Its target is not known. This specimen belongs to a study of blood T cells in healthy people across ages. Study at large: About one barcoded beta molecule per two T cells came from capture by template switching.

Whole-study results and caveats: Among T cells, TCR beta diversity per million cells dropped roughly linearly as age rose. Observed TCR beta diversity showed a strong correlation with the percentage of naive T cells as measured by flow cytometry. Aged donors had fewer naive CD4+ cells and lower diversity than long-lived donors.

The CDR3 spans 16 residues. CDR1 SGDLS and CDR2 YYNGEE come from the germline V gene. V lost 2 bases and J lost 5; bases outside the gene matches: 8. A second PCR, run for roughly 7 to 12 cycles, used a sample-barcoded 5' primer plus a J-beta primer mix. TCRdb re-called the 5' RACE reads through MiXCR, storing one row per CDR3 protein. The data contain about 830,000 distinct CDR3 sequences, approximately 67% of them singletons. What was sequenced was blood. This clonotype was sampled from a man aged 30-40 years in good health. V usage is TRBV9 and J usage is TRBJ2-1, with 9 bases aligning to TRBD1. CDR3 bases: TGTGCCAGCAGCGTCAGGGGACAGGGATCCCACAATGAGCAGTTCTTC. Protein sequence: CASSVRGQGSHNEQFF.